What follows are 25 T cell receptor beta chains derived from one specimen sequenced in a study of metastatic and nonmetastatic thyroid tumors. Patients had received no treatment of any kind before thyroid surgery. TCRdb re-clonotyped the PCR reads through MiXCR. The table shows more than 25,000 clones, with around a fifth occurring only once. The sample taken for sequencing was blood. These receptors all stem from a male donor with papillary thyroid cancer or a benign thyroid nodule (not recorded which). Some clones in this sample may be carry-over from other donors' samples.

This clone has at least ten counts. The chain recombines TRBV12-3 or TRBV12-4 with TRBJ1-2, with D perhaps matching TRBD1 (6 bases). The germline V and J ends were trimmed by 7 bases and 4 bases, with 28 bases remaining between them. The CDR3 runs 18 residues. DNA for the CDR3: TGTGCCAGCACCTCCACGGGGGCAGGTGAGGGGGTTCTCTATGGCTACACCTTC. Its protein product is CASTSTGAGEGVLYGYTF.

This clone showed up just a few times. The chain has TRBV20-1 and TRBJ2-1; 16 nucleotides line up with TRBD2. This CDR3 is built from 17 residues. The junction had 7 bases not matched to a gene; V was cut back by 3 bases and J by 5 bases. Germline CDR1 DFQATT, CDR2 SNEGSKA (reference sequence). The CDR3 DNA follows: TGCAGTGCTAGGGAAGGGACTAGCGGGGGGGCTAACAATGAGCAGTTCTTC. Amino acid sequence: CSAREGTSGGANNEQFF.

This clone was counted many times. This sequence joins TRBV18 and TRBJ1-2, with 8 bases matching TRBD1. V lost 2 bases and J lost 6; bases outside the gene matches: 8. This CDR3 spans 15 amino acids. Germline V gives CDR1 KGHSH, CDR2 LQKENI. CDR3 in amino acids: CASSPWTGKADGYTF. The CDR3, as DNA: TGTGCCAGCTCACCATGGACAGGGAAGGCGGATGGCTACACCTTC.

The table lists this clone with a few counts. The chain is built from TRBV7-2 and TRBJ2-7; no definite D call. V lost 3 bases, J lost 3 bases, and 6 bases lay in between. Germline loops: CDR1 SGHTA, CDR2 FQGNSA. There are 12 residues in the CDR3. CDR3 DNA: TGTGCCAGCAGCTTCAACCGCTACGAGCAGTACTTC. This translates into CASSFNRYEQYF.

This clone was seen ten or more times. The V call is TRBV7-2, the J call TRBJ2-1, with D possibly being TRBD2 (5 bases). Germline lookup yields CDR1 SGHTA and CDR2 FQGNSA. The CDR3 covers 15 residues. Trimming pared 0 bases from V and 7 bases from J, leaving 13 bases between. CDR3 region: CASSLAVLVTNEQFF. Written as DNA, the CDR3 is TGTGCCAGCAGCTTAGCCGTACTAGTTACTAATGAGCAGTTCTTC.

Ten or more counts support this clone. The chain employs TRBV6-1 and TRBJ1-5; no clear D. This CDR3 is 13 amino acids long. Trimming shortened V by 6 bases and J by 2 bases, and 8 bases separated the two germline ends. CDR1 and CDR2 (germline): MNHNS, SASEGT. This CDR3 reads CASRGGRNQPQHF. The CDR3 DNA reads as TGTGCCAGCAGAGGAGGACGCAATCAGCCCCAGCATTTT.

This clone was detected ten times or more. The chain joins TRBV11-2 to TRBJ1-5; D is ambiguous. The CDR3 sequence is 15 residues long. Deletions cut 2 bases from V and 0 bases from J, with 8 bases between. The V gene's germline CDR1 is SGHAT and CDR2 FQNNGV. The CDR3 sequence: CASSLNPDSNQPQHF. CDR3 nucleotide sequence: TGTGCCAGCAGCTTAAACCCCGATAGCAATCAGCCCCAGCATTTT.

This clone has at least ten counts. The chain employs TRBV20-1 and TRBJ2-1; 11 nucleotides agree with TRBD2. Trimming took 0 bases from V and 2 from J; bases not matched to a gene: 3. Germline V CDR1 and CDR2: DFQATT, SNEGSKA (reference sequence). The CDR3 is 16 residues long. CDR3 bases: TGCAGTGCTAGAGAGCCTAGCGGGGGGACCTACAATGAGCAGTTCTTC. It translates to CSAREPSGGTYNEQFF.

This clone was detected ten times or more. The chain employs TRBV28 and TRBJ1-5; D gene ambiguous. With 8 bases removed from V and 0 bases from J, the gap between germline ends came to 17 bases. CDR1 is MDHEN, CDR2 SYDVKM, per germline. The CDR3 contains 16 residues. The CDR3 DNA follows: TGTGCCAGCTTCGGTTGGTCGAGCTATAGCAATCAGCCCCAGCATTTT. Translating gives CASFGWSSYSNQPQHF.

This clone appeared many times. V gene TRBV15 combines with J gene TRBJ1-5; 10 bases agree with TRBD1. This CDR3 region has 17 residues. The V gene end was trimmed by 3 bases and the J gene end by 5 bases; junction bases not matched to a gene: 10. Germline V lookup: CDR1 LNHNV, CDR2 YYDKDF (reference sequence). The CDR3: CATSRRTGGRIDQPQHF. The DNA for the CDR3 is TGTGCCACCAGCAGGAGGACAGGGGGGAGAATAGATCAGCCCCAGCATTTT.

This clone was seen at least ten times. The CDR3 sequence is CASSMIGQIILSGANVLTF. CDR3 bases: TGTGCCAGCAGCATGATAGGACAGATCATTCTCTCTGGGGCCAACGTCCTGACTTTC. This sequence joins TRBV5-8 and TRBJ2-6, with a weak D call TRBD1 (6 bases). The CDR3 is 19 residues long. Germline V gene lookup returns CDR1 SGHTS and CDR2 YDEGEE. V shed 4 bases and J shed 0 bases, with 20 bases lying between them.

This clone was seen many times. V usage is TRBV27 and J usage is TRBJ2-7; D is possibly TRBD1 (7 bases). The CDR3 spans 14 residues. The germline CDR1 and CDR2 sequences are MNHEY and SMNVEV (reference sequence). V dropped 2 bases and J dropped 6 bases, with 14 bases sitting between them. The CDR3 bases are TGTGCCAGCAGTTTAAACAGGGGAGGTTCCGAGCAGTACTTC. Its translation is CASSLNRGGSEQYF.

This clone was found many times. The chain couples TRBV6-5 to TRBJ1-2; 9 bases are shared with TRBD1. The length of the CDR3 is 15 residues. Germline-derived CDR1 and CDR2 are MNHEY and SVGAGI. The junction had 9 bases not matched to a gene; V was cut back by 2 bases and J by 8 bases. The CDR3 DNA sequence: TGTGCCAGCAGTTACGGAACAGGGGGCCTTTTAGGCTACACCTTC. This encodes CASSYGTGGLLGYTF.

This clone appeared many times. The chain is built from TRBV4-1 and TRBJ2-3; 8 nucleotides agree with TRBD2. The junction had 9 bases not matched to a gene; V was cut back by 0 bases and J by 4 bases. The germline CDR1 and CDR2 sequences are MGHRA and YSYEKL. The CDR3 loop spans 17 amino acids. The CDR3 region is CASSQDNREGQADTQYF. CDR3 sequence (DNA): TGCGCCAGCAGCCAAGATAATCGGGAGGGCCAAGCAGATACGCAGTATTTT.

This clone has a count of ten or more. This sequence joins TRBV12-3 or TRBV12-4 and TRBJ2-1; a weak D match, TRBD1 (6 bases). Trimming stripped 6 bases from V and 1 base from J, with 16 bases between. The CDR3 consists of 16 residues. The CDR3 reads CASRGQGSMSYNEQFF. For the CDR3, the DNA is TGTGCCAGCAGAGGCCAGGGGAGCATGTCCTACAATGAGCAGTTCTTC.

This clone showed up many times. This specimen includes other DNA sequences encoding the same CDR3. The J gene is TRBJ2-7, the V gene TRBV6-1; 8 nucleotides match TRBD1. Germline values: CDR1 MNHNS, CDR2 SASEGT. V lost 8 bases to trimming and J lost 5 bases; unmatched junction nucleotides: 11. There are 14 residues in the CDR3. The CDR3 nucleotides are TGTGCCAGCTATGACCGTCAGGGGGCGAACGAGCAGTACTTC. Its translation: CASYDRQGANEQYF.

This clone was found many times. The chain couples TRBV3-1 to TRBJ2-1; D might be TRBD2 (6 bases). This CDR3 has 12 residues. Germline V gene lookup returns CDR1 LGHDT and CDR2 YNNKEL (reference sequence). V dropped 5 bases and J dropped 9 bases, with 11 bases sitting between them. The CDR3 here is CASSSSSAEQFF. The CDR3 DNA reads TGTGCCAGCAGCTCATCTAGCGCTGAGCAGTTCTTC.

The V call is TRBV6-1, the J call TRBJ1-6; maybe TRBD1 (6 bases). Deletions cut 6 bases from V and 8 bases from J, with 17 bases between. The CDR3 covers 15 residues. Germline-derived CDR1 and CDR2 are MNHNS and SASEGT. The CDR3 protein is CASREPRGPDSPLHF. The DNA of the CDR3 is TGTGCCAGCAGGGAACCCAGGGGTCCCGATTCACCCCTCCACTTT.

This clone was recorded many times. The rearrangement joins TRBV6-4 to TRBJ2-3; D might be TRBD1 (6 bases). Germline CDR1 is MRHNA and CDR2 is SNTAGT. The CDR3 consists of 15 residues. V was cut by 8 bases and J by 1 base, with 16 bases left in between. DNA of the CDR3: TGTGCCAGCGGATCGACAGGTGATGGCACAGATACGCAGTATTTT. Its protein is CASGSTGDGTDTQYF.

There are many counts of this clone. The chain has TRBV24-1 and TRBJ2-1; tentative D call: TRBD1 (5 bases). Looked up from germline, CDR1 is KGHDR and CDR2 is SFDVKD. With 3 bases removed from V and 6 bases from J, the gap between germline ends came to 14 bases. The CDR3 covers 15 residues. The CDR3 protein is CATSDTRAQVNEQFF. CDR3 coding DNA: TGTGCCACCAGTGATACCAGGGCGCAAGTCAATGAGCAGTTCTTC.

Details on this clone: Given the absence of the conserved phenylalanine or tryptophan at the CDR3 end, a read error is likely. V is TRBV11-2 and J is TRBJ2-3; D is perhaps TRBD1 (6 bases). Germline loops: CDR1 SGHAT, CDR2 FQNNGV. V lost 4 bases and J 7 bases, leaving 9 bases between the germline ends. The CDR3 has 12 residues. The CDR3 DNA reads as TGTGCCAGCAGCTCAGGGGTATATACGCAGTATTTA. It yields the protein CASSSGVYTQYL.

This clone has a count of ten or more. The V gene is TRBV29-1, the J gene TRBJ2-3, with a possible D match to TRBD2 (5 bases). V was shortened by 2 bases and J by 5 bases, with 17 bases between the two germline ends. Germline values: CDR1 SQVTM, CDR2 ANQGSEA. CDR3 length: 15 residues. CDR3 in amino acids: CSVEMDFPSGDTQYF. The CDR3 DNA is TGCAGCGTTGAAATGGACTTCCCGTCGGGAGATACGCAGTATTTT.

The sample holds many counts of this clone. The V and J genes are TRBV30 and TRBJ1-1, with 7 bases lining up with TRBD1. From germline, CDR1 is GTSNPN and CDR2 SVGIG (reference sequence). The CDR3 spans 15 residues. J gave up 1 base and V 2 bases, and 7 bases lay outside the gene matches. The CDR3 bases are TGTGCCTGGAGTACCCCGGGACAGAAGAACACTGAAGCTTTCTTT. Protein product: CAWSTPGQKNTEAFF.

This clone has just a few counts. The rearrangement links TRBV27 to TRBJ1-1; no reliable D call. This CDR3 region has 13 residues. Germline V gene lookup returns CDR1 MNHEY and CDR2 SMNVEV (reference sequence). The V end lost 3 bases, the J end lost 6 bases, and 11 bases lay between the germline ends. CDR3 in amino acids: CASSLYSGSEAFF. As DNA, the CDR3 is TGTGCCAGCAGTTTGTACAGTGGTTCTGAAGCTTTCTTT.

Comments on this clone: At one boundary the junction diverges from the germline segment, which might be a read error. This chain uses TRBV24-1 with TRBJ1-5; no clear D. The CDR3 runs to 14 residues. CDR1 is KGHDR and CDR2 is SFDVKD in the germline V gene. The CDR3 spells CATSDNSYPQPLQF. The CDR3 nucleotides read TGTGCCACCAGTGACAACAGCTACCCTCAGCCCCTGCAGTTT.